There are a few counts of the clone carrying this TCR beta chain. Antigen specificity is unknown. Sequenced material consisted of expressed TCRB transcripts (all of the isolated RNA was reverse transcribed). Samples of naive, central memory and regulatory T cells yielded a mean of about 3.5 million reads. Measured with immunoSEQ multiplex PCR; TCRdb has only the in-frame clones, and not every one. Here the sample spans 600,000 to 750,000 clones, 9.5% to 15% being singletons. Blood was drawn once from each donor into heparinised tubes. The draws averaged around 120 mL. Markers CD45RO/CCR7/CD25/CD127/CD95/CD27 served to sort CD4+ naive, central memory, regulatory and stem cell-like memory cells. The sample belongs to a study of beta chain features in type 1 diabetes. Findings and limits, study-wide: Researchers report that Type 1 diabetes patients had moderately but significantly shorter TCRB CDR3s across all four CD4+ subsets. Cells that show high TCR expression could be over-represented by cDNA sequencing.

The CDR3 spans 14 residues. Germline CDR1 is SGHTA and CDR2 is FQGTGA. V was cut by 5 bases and J by 1 base, with 11 bases left in between. V gene TRBV7-3 combines with J gene TRBJ1-1; tentatively, D is TRBD1 (6 bases). The sequenced sample consisted of naive CD4+ T cells from blood. This TCR derives from a man aged 25 to 40 with type 1 diabetes. CDR3 amino acids: CASSLTQGNTEAFF. DNA for the CDR3: TGTGCCAGCAGCCTTACACAGGGGAACACTGAAGCTTTCTTT.